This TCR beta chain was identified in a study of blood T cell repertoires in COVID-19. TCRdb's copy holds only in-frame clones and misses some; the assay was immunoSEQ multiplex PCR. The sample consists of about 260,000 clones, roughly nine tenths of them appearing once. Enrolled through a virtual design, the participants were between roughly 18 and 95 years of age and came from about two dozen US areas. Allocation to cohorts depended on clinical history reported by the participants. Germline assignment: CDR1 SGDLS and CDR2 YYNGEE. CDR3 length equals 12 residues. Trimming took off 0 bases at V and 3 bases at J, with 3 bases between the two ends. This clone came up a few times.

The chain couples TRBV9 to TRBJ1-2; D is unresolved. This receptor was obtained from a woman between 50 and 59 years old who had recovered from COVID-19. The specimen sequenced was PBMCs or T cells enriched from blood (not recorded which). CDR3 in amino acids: CASSVGDYGYTF. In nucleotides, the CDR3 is TGTGCCAGCAGCGTAGGAGACTATGGCTACACCTTC.